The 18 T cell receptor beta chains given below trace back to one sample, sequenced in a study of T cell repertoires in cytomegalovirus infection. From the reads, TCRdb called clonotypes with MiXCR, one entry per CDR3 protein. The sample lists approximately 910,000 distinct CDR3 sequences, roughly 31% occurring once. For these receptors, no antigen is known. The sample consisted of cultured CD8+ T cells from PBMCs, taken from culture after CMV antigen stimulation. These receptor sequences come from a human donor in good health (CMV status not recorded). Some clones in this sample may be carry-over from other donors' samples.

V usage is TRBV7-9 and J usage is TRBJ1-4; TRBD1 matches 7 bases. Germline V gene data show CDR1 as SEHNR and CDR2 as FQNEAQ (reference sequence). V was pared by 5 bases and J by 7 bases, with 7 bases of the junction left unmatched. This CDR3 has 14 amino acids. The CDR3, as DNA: TGTGCCAGCAGCCACGACAGGGATCGTGAAAAACTGTTTTTT. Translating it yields CASSHDRDREKLFF.

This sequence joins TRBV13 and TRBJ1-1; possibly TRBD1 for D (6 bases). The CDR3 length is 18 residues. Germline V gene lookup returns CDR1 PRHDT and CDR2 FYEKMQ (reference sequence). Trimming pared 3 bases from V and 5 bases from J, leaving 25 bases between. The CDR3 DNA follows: TGTGCCAGCAGCTTGGAGAGTTGGCTACAGGGTACCGATACTGAAGCTTTCTTT. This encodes CASSLESWLQGTDTEAFF.

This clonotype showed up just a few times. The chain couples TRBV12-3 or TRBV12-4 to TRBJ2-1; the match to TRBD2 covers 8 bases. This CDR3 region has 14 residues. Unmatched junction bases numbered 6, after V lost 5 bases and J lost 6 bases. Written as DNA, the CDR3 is TGTGCCAGCAGTCAGACCGGGGGGGGCAATGAGCAGTTCTTC. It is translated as CASSQTGGGNEQFF.

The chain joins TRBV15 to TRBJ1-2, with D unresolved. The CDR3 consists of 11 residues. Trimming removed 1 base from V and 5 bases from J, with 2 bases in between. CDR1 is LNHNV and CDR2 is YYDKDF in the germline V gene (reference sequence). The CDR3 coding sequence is TGTGCCACCAGCAGAGGTTATGGCTACACCTTC. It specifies CATSRGYGYTF.

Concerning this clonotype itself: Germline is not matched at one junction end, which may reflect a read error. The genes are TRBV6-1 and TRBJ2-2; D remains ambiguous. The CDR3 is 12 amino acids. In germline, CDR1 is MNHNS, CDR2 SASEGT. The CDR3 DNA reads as TGTGTCAGCAGCAGGAACACCGGGGAGCTGTTTTTT. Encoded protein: CVSSRNTGELFF.

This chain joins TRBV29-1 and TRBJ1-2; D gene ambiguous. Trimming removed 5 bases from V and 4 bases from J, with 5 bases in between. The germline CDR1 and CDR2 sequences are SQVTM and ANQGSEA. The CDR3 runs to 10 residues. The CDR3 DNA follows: TGCAGCGTTAACAGCTATGGCTACACCTTC. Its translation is CSVNSYGYTF.

The CDR3 coding sequence is TGTGCCATCAGAACCCCAGGGGAGGGCCCCACAGATACGCAGTATTTT. This translates into CAIRTPGEGPTDTQYF. The genes are TRBV10-3 and TRBJ2-3; D perhaps matches TRBD2 (7 bases). There are 16 residues in the CDR3. V was trimmed by 6 bases and J by 2 bases, leaving 18 bases between them. In germline, CDR1 is ENHRY, CDR2 SYGVKD.

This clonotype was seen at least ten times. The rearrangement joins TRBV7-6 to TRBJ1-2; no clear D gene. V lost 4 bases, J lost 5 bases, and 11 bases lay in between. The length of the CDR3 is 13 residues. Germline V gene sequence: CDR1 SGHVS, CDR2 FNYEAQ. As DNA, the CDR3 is TGTGCCAGCAGCTCCCGAAGGGATTATGGCTACACCTTC. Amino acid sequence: CASSSRRDYGYTF.

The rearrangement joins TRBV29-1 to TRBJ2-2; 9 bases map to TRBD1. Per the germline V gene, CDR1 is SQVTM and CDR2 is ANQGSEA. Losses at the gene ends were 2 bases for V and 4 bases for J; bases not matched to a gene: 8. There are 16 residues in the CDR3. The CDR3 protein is CSVETFGTGSTGELFF. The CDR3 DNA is TGCAGCGTTGAAACGTTCGGGACAGGGAGCACCGGGGAGCTGTTTTTT.

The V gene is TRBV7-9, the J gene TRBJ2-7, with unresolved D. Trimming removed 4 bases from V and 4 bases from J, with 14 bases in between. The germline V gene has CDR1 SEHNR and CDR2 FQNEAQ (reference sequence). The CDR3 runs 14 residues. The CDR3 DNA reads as TGTGCCAGCAGCTCGCCCCTGGGCCTGTACGAGCAGTACTTC. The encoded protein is CASSSPLGLYEQYF.

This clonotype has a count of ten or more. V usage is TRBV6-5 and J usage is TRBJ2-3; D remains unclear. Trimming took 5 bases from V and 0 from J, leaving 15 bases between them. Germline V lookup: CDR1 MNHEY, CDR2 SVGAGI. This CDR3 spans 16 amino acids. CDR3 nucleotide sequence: TGTGCCAGCAGTCCTTCAGACTGGGCTAGCACAGATACGCAGTATTTT. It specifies CASSPSDWASTDTQYF.

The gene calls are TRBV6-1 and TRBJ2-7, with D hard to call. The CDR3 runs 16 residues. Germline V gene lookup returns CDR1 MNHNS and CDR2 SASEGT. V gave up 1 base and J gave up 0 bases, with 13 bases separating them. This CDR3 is CASSEDETESSYEQYF. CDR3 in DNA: TGTGCCAGCAGTGAAGATGAGACCGAAAGCTCCTACGAGCAGTACTTC.

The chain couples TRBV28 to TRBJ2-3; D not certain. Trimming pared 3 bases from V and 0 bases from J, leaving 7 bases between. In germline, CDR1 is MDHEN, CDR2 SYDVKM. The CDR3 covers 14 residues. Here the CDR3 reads CASSLTPSTDTQYF. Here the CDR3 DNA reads TGTGCCAGCAGTTTGACCCCTAGCACAGATACGCAGTATTTT.

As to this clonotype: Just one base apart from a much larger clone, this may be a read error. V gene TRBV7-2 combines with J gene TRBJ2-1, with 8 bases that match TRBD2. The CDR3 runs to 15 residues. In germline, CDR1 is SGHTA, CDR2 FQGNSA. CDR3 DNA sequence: TGTGTCAGCAGCTTTACGGCGGGGGGTTACAATGAGCAGTTCTTC. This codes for CVSSFTAGGYNEQFF.

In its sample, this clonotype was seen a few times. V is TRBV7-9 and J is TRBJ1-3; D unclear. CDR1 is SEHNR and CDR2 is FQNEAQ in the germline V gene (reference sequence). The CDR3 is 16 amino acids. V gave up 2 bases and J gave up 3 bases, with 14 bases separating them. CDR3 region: CASSLYQQEIGNTIYF. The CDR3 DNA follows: TGTGCCAGCAGCTTATATCAGCAAGAGATTGGAAACACCATATATTTT. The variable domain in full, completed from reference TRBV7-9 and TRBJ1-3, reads DTGVSQNPRHKITKRGQNVTFRCDPISEHNRLYWYRQTLGQGPEFLTYFQNEAQLEKSRLLSDRFSAERPKGSFSTLEIQRTEQGDSAMYLCASSLYQQEIGNTIYFGEGSWLTVV.

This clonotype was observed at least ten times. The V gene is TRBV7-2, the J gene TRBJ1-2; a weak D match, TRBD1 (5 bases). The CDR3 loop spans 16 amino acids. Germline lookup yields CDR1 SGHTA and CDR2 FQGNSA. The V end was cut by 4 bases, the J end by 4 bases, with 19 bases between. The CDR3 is CASSSLGAAWRYGYTF. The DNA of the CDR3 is TGTGCCAGCAGCTCCTTAGGGGCAGCCTGGCGCTATGGCTACACCTTC.

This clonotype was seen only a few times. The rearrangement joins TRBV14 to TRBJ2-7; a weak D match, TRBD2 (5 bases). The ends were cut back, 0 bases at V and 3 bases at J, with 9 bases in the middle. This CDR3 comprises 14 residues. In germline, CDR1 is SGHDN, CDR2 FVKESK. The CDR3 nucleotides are TGTGCCAGCAGCCAAGAGGCGGGCTTCTACGAGCAGTACGTC. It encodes CASSQEAGFYEQYV.

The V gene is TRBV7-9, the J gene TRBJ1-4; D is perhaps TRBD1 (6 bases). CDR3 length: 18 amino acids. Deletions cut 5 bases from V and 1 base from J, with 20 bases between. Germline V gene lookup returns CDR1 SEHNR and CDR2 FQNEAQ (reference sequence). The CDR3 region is CASSLPPGEGLTNEKLFF. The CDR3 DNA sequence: TGTGCCAGCAGCCTCCCTCCAGGGGAGGGATTAACTAATGAAAAACTGTTTTTT.